Following are 20 T cell receptor beta chains from one sample sequenced in a study of blood T cell repertoires in COVID-19. TCRdb's copy holds only in-frame clones and misses some; the assay was immunoSEQ multiplex PCR. The sample has 190,000 or so clones, about 86% seen once. The sample was peripheral blood. Receptor source: a man aged 55 to 70 who had recovered from COVID-19.

The V and J genes are TRBV7-9 and TRBJ2-5, with D possibly matching TRBD2 (6 bases). CDR1 and CDR2 from the germline V gene are SEHNR and FQNEAQ (reference sequence). This CDR3 has 15 amino acids. V lost 4 bases to trimming and J lost 1 base, with 13 bases between them. CDR3 coding DNA: TGTGCCAGCAGCTCGCCGGGACTCCCCCAAGAGACCCAGTACTTC. Its translation: CASSSPGLPQETQYF.

The V call is TRBV3-1 (or the pseudogene TRBV3-2), the J call TRBJ1-2; 11 positions agree with TRBD1. The J segment lost 8 bases and the V segment lost 2 bases, leaving 13 bases of the junction unmatched. In germline, CDR1 is LGHDT, CDR2 YNNKEL (reference sequence). CDR3 length: 17 amino acids. The CDR3 DNA sequence: TGTGCCAGCAGCCAATATGGACAGGGGGCCCGAAATTTAGGCTACACCTTC. Translating gives CASSQYGQGARNLGYTF.

The rearrangement joins TRBV7-6 to TRBJ1-2, with unresolved D. Per the germline V gene, CDR1 is SGHVS and CDR2 is FNYEAQ. The CDR3 is made up of 11 amino acids. Trimming took off 5 bases at V and 9 bases at J, with 10 bases between the two ends. DNA of the CDR3: TGTGCCAGCAGCCCCCGGGAGAGCTACACCTTC. Encoded protein: CASSPRESYTF.

The V and J genes are TRBV7-7 and TRBJ2-5, with TRBD1 identical over 8 bases. V was pared by 4 bases and J by 2 bases, with 6 bases of the junction left unmatched. Germline lookup yields CDR1 SSHAT and CDR2 FNYEAQ (reference sequence). The CDR3 is 15 residues long. The CDR3 nucleotides read TGTGCCAGCAGCTCTACAGGGGGAAAACAAGAGACCCAGTACTTC. This gives the protein CASSSTGGKQETQYF.

CDR3 protein: CASSLGYSGNTEAFF. CDR3 sequence (DNA): TGTGCCAGTAGTCTAGGCTACAGCGGGAACACTGAAGCTTTCTTT. This sequence joins TRBV19 and TRBJ1-1; no clear D gene. The CDR3 has 15 residues. Trimming cost V 5 bases and J 1 base, with 14 bases left between them. Germline CDR1 reads LNHDA; CDR2 reads SQIVND (reference sequence).

V and J are TRBV9 and TRBJ1-2, with TRBD1 matching 9 bases. The trim removed 2 bases at V and 6 bases at J, leaving 5 bases unmatched. Germline CDR1 reads SGDLS; CDR2 reads YYNGEE. This CDR3 has 14 amino acids. In DNA, the CDR3 is TGTGCCAGCAGCGTCGGGACAGGGTTGGATGGCTACACCTTC. Translation gives CASSVGTGLDGYTF.

The chain uses TRBV9 and TRBJ2-1; 12 bases agree with TRBD2. This CDR3 is built from 16 residues. Germline V gene data show CDR1 as SGDLS and CDR2 as YYNGEE. V lost 4 bases and J lost 7; bases outside the gene matches: 9. CDR3 sequence: CASSSPSGRGINEQFF. In DNA form, the CDR3 reads TGTGCCAGCAGCTCCCCTAGCGGGAGGGGCATAAATGAGCAGTTCTTC.

V gene TRBV5-5 combines with J gene TRBJ2-3; tentatively, D is TRBD1 (6 bases). This CDR3 spans 16 amino acids. Germline-derived CDR1 and CDR2 are SGHKS and YYEKEE (reference sequence). Trimming removed 1 base from V and 0 bases from J, with 12 bases in between. The CDR3 loop reads CASSLFEGVSTDTQYF. The CDR3 DNA reads TGTGCCAGCAGCTTGTTTGAGGGGGTAAGCACAGATACGCAGTATTTT.

J is TRBJ1-5 and V is TRBV5-1; a weak D match, TRBD1 (5 bases). Germline CDR1 is SGHRS and CDR2 is YFSETQ. The CDR3 is made up of 14 amino acids. V was clipped by 2 bases and J by 4 bases, with 10 bases between them. The CDR3 region has the DNA TGCGCCAGCAGCTTAGGGGACTTGAATCAGCCCCAGCATTTT. It encodes CASSLGDLNQPQHF.

The chain recombines TRBV10-3 with TRBJ1-4, with a possible D match to TRBD1 (5 bases). The CDR3 length is 15 residues. The V and J ends lost 3 bases and 3 bases respectively, with 11 bases between them. Germline lookup yields CDR1 ENHRY and CDR2 SYGVKD. This CDR3 is CAISDHQGANEKLFF. In nucleotides, the CDR3 is TGTGCCATCAGTGATCATCAGGGTGCTAATGAAAAACTGTTTTTT.

V gene TRBV28 combines with J gene TRBJ2-7; D possibly corresponds to TRBD1 (7 bases). V was clipped by 7 bases and J by 3 bases, with 22 bases between them. CDR3 length: 16 amino acids. Germline V gives CDR1 MDHEN, CDR2 SYDVKM. The CDR3 DNA reads as TGTGCCAGCATCCTCGGCGGGGCAGGGGGTGACTACGAGCAGTACTTC. Translation: CASILGGAGGDYEQYF. The full variable domain, with the rest looked up from reference TRBV28 and TRBJ2-7, is DVKVTQSSRYLVKRTGEKVFLECVQDMDHENMFWYRQDPGLGLRLIYFSYDVKMKEKGDIPEGYSVSREKKERFSLILESASTNQTSMYLCASILGGAGGDYEQYFGPGTRLTVT.

The rearrangement links TRBV5-4 to TRBJ2-1; TRBD2 matches 7 bases. The germline V gene has CDR1 SGHNT and CDR2 YYREEE (reference sequence). The length of the CDR3 is 15 residues. The ends lost 4 bases at V and 4 bases at J; junction bases unmatched: 8. The CDR3 DNA is TGTGCCAGCAGCGTCTCCGGGACTACTTACAATGAGCAGTTCTTC. This sequence encodes CASSVSGTTYNEQFF.

This clone was seen more than once but under ten times. The V gene is TRBV2, the J gene TRBJ1-1, with D tentatively TRBD1 (6 bases). With 4 bases removed from V and 2 bases from J, the gap between germline ends came to 11 bases. Germline CDR1 SNHLY, CDR2 FYNNEI. This CDR3 is 14 amino acids long. As DNA, the CDR3 is TGTGCCAGCAGTGCCCCGGACAGAAACACTGAAGCTTTCTTT. Encoded protein: CASSAPDRNTEAFF.

The chain employs TRBV5-1 and TRBJ2-2; the D gene is possibly TRBD2 (5 bases). CDR1 is SGHRS, CDR2 YFSETQ, per germline. V dropped 3 bases and J dropped 0 bases, with 15 bases sitting between them. This CDR3 region has 17 residues. The CDR3 spells CASSSLRTGANTGELFF. The CDR3 nucleotides are TGCGCCAGCAGCTCGCTCCGGACTGGCGCGAACACCGGGGAGCTGTTTTTT.

V and J are TRBV24-1 and TRBJ2-2; 10 bases line up with TRBD1. CDR1 is KGHDR and CDR2 is SFDVKD in the germline V gene. V lost 4 bases to trimming and J lost 4 bases; unmatched junction nucleotides: 11. The CDR3 totals 18 residues. The CDR3 region is CATSDRDRGTSGTGELFF. DNA for the CDR3: TGTGCCACCAGTGACCGGGACAGGGGAACATCGGGCACCGGGGAGCTGTTTTTT.

This clone appeared once. The DNA of the CDR3 is TGCGCCAGCAGCTTGTATTTCCTTCAGGGCGGTGAGCAGTTCTTC. Encoded protein: CASSLYFLQGGEQFF. This sequence joins TRBV5-1 and TRBJ2-1, with a weak D call TRBD1 (5 bases). The V and J ends lost 1 base and 9 bases respectively, with 17 bases between them. The CDR3 length is 15 residues. Germline values: CDR1 SGHRS, CDR2 YFSETQ. Full variable domain (rest looked up from reference TRBV5-1 and TRBJ2-1): KAGVTQTPRYLIKTRGQQVTLSCSPISGHRSVSWYQQTPGQGLQFLFEYFSETQRNKGNFPGRFSGRQFSNSRSEMNVSTLELGDSALYLCASSLYFLQGGEQFFGPGTRLTVL.

V is TRBV7-2 and J is TRBJ2-1; 13 bases agree with TRBD2. Germline CDR1 reads SGHTA; CDR2 reads FQGNSA. The V segment lost 0 bases and the J segment 8 bases; nucleotides outside the gene matches: 10. The CDR3 length is 18 residues. CDR3 nucleotides: TGTGCCAGCAGCTTAGCCACTAGCGGGAGGGCTGTCGGTTATGAGCAGTTCTTC. Its translation: CASSLATSGRAVGYEQFF. Combining the CDR3 with reference TRBV7-2 and TRBJ2-1 gives the whole variable domain GAGVSQSPSNKVTEKGKDVELRCDPISGHTALYWYRQSLGQGLEFLIYFQGNSAPDKSGLPSDRFSAERTGGSVSTLTIQRTQQEDSAVYLCASSLATSGRAVGYEQFFGPGTRLTVL.

The V and J genes are TRBV29-1 and TRBJ2-1; 10 bases are shared with TRBD1. Germline V lookup: CDR1 SQVTM, CDR2 ANQGSEA. The CDR3 length is 14 residues. With V trimmed by 7 bases and J by 8 bases, 11 bases remained unmatched. CDR3 nucleotides: TGCAGCGCTACTGGACAGGGGGGAGCGGATGAGCAGTTCTTC. Translated, it gives CSATGQGGADEQFF.

Only a few counts were recorded for this clone. The CDR3 DNA is TGTGCCAGCAGCTTGGCGGGGAATCTAAATTCACCCCTCCACTTT. This encodes CASSLAGNLNSPLHF. The chain combines TRBV5-5 with TRBJ1-6, with no clear D. Germline CDR1 SGHKS, CDR2 YYEKEE (reference sequence). V dropped 0 bases and J dropped 7 bases, with 11 bases sitting between them. There are 15 residues in the CDR3.

The chain has TRBV4-3 and TRBJ2-1; D is uncertain. Germline V gene lookup returns CDR1 LGHNA and CDR2 YSLEER. V was trimmed by 4 bases and J by 1 base, leaving 11 bases between them. The CDR3 has 15 amino acids. CDR3 sequence (DNA): TGCGCCAGCAGCCGGTTACTACCATCCTACAATGAGCAGTTCTTC. Its translation: CASSRLLPSYNEQFF.